This is a list of T cell receptor beta chains from one sample in a study of T-cell memory formation after mild COVID-19. TCRdb called the 5' RACE reads again in MiXCR, with one record for every CDR3 protein. The sample includes fewer than 500,000 distinct CDR3 sequences, around a quarter of them seen just once. Source material: PBMCs or a T cell subset sorted from them (not recorded which). The receptors come from an adult woman who had mild COVID-19 (a few samples of this study predate the infection). Cell type and time point are not known. The CDR3 runs from the conserved cysteine through the conserved F or W. The order of the fields is clone size, J gene, D gene, V gene, CDR3 DNA, CDR3 protein. D genes are given only for firm matches. Rows give clone size only sometimes, using once, few, many, or a class for an expanded clone.

>few|TRBJ2-1|-|TRBV27
TGTGCCAGCAGTGCCTACAGCGAGCAGTTCTTC
CASSAYSEQFF
>-|TRBJ2-2|-|TRBV5-6
TGTGCCAGCAGCTTTGAGTTTCGTCCGACCGGGGAGCTGTTTTTT
CASSFEFRPTGELFF
>few|TRBJ2-1|-|TRBV11-2
TGTGCCAGCAGCTTAGATCCCTTTAGTTTAACCTACAATGAGCAGTTCTTC
CASSLDPFSLTYNEQFF
>few|TRBJ2-5|-|TRBV24-1
TGTGCCACCAGTCTTCCGACAGAAGAGACCCAGTACTTC
CATSLPTEETQYF
>few|TRBJ2-1|-|TRBV7-2
TGTGCCAGCAGCGTCTTCGGCCCCAATGAGCAGTTCTTC
CASSVFGPNEQFF
>-|TRBJ1-1|-|TRBV12-3/TRBV12-4
TGTGCCAGCAGTTCCTACCCAGGCACTGAAGCTTTCTTT
CASSSYPGTEAFF
>many|TRBJ2-3|TRBD1|TRBV4-3
TGCGCCAGCAGCCCTACGGGACAGCCAACAGATACGCAGTATTTT
CASSPTGQPTDTQYF
>few|TRBJ2-2|-|TRBV5-1
TGCGCCAGCAGCTTGGCCGCTGCGGGGACCGACACCGGGGAGCTGTTTTTT
CASSLAAAGTDTGELFF
>few|TRBJ1-5|TRBD1|TRBV12-3/TRBV12-4
TGTGCCAGCAGTTACTCCGGGACAGGGAATATTTTT
CASSYSGTGNIF
>few|TRBJ2-1|TRBD2|TRBV7-8
TGTGCCAGCAGCTTACCGGGGACTAGCATCGGTGAGCAGTTCTTC
CASSLPGTSIGEQFF
>-|TRBJ1-1|-|TRBV7-9
TGTGCCAGCGTCCTACCCCTGGAGAACACTGAAGCTTTCTTT
CASVLPLENTEAFF
>-|TRBJ1-2|TRBD1|TRBV7-9
TGTGCCAGCAGCTATCCCATGACAGGGCTCTATGGCTACACCTTC
CASSYPMTGLYGYTF
>-|TRBJ2-6|TRBD1|TRBV18
TGTGCCAGCTCACCCATCCAACAGGGGTCTGGGGCCAACGTCCTGACTTTC
CASSPIQQGSGANVLTF
>few|TRBJ1-3|-|TRBV6-5
TGTGCCAGCAGTCCACAGGGCCTCTCTGGAAACACCATATATTTT
CASSPQGLSGNTIYF
>-|TRBJ1-5|-|TRBV6-5
TGTGCCAGCAGCTCACTCCGGGGCGCGAATCAGCCCCAGCATTTT
CASSSLRGANQPQHF
>-|TRBJ2-4|TRBD1|TRBV15
TGTGCCACCAGCAGACCGTGGACAGGGGCCAAAAACATTCAGTACTTC
CATSRPWTGAKNIQYF
>-|TRBJ1-1|-|TRBV12-3/TRBV12-4
TGTGCCAGCAGTTTAGCATGGACAGCGAACACTGAAGCTTTCTTT
CASSLAWTANTEAFF
>-|TRBJ1-1|TRBD1|TRBV6-5
TGTGCCAGCAGTTACTCGATTGTCACAGGGGGGAAGAACACTGAAGCTTTCTTT
CASSYSIVTGGKNTEAFF
>-|TRBJ2-1|-|TRBV20-1
TGCAGTGCTAGTAACCCGGGACTGCCCATCAATGAGCAGTTCTTC
CSASNPGLPINEQFF
>-|TRBJ1-1|TRBD1|TRBV7-9
TGTGCCAGCAGCTTAGTCCACCTAAGGGACAGGGTCCGGGTCGGGAATGAAGCTTTCTTT
CASSLVHLRDRVRVGNEAFF
>-|TRBJ2-7|-|TRBV5-6
TGTGCCAGCAGCTACGGACAGAACTCCTACGAGCAGTACTTC
CASSYGQNSYEQYF
>-|TRBJ1-2|-|TRBV5-1
TGCGCCAGCAGCTTCCAGACAGCCGCTAACTATGGCTACACCTTC
CASSFQTAANYGYTF
>-|TRBJ2-3|TRBD2|TRBV7-3
TGTGCCAGCAGCCCACTAGCGGGGGGAGGAGATACGCAGTATTTT
CASSPLAGGGDTQYF
>-|TRBJ1-2|-|TRBV4-1
TGCGCCAGCAGCCAAGACGAGGAAGGCTATGGCTACACCTTC
CASSQDEEGYGYTF
>few|TRBJ2-7|-|TRBV7-2
TGTGCCAGCAGCCCTCGCGGTCTCCAGTACTTC
CASSPRGLQYF
>few|TRBJ1-2|TRBD1|TRBV29-1
TGCAGCGCCCGGGACAGGGGCAACTATGGCTACACCTTC
CSARDRGNYGYTF
>-|TRBJ2-1|-|TRBV12-3/TRBV12-4
TGTGCCAGCAGCTTGCAGGGGGGGATTTCCAATGAGCAGTTCTTC
CASSLQGGISNEQFF
>-|TRBJ2-5|-|TRBV6-5
TGTGCCAGCAGGAGGATGCGCCAAGAGACCCAGTACTTC
CASRRMRQETQYF
>-|TRBJ2-7|-|TRBV12-3/TRBV12-4
TGTGCCAGCCTTGGGGGGGGCTACCACGAGCAGTACTTC
CASLGGGYHEQYF
>few|TRBJ2-7|-|TRBV24-1
TGTGCCACCGGACGGGGCGGCGAGCAGTACTTC
CATGRGGEQYF
>-|TRBJ1-2|-|TRBV7-2
TGTGCCAGCAGCTTATTTCCGTCCCGGGACAAATCCTATGGCTACACCTTC
CASSLFPSRDKSYGYTF